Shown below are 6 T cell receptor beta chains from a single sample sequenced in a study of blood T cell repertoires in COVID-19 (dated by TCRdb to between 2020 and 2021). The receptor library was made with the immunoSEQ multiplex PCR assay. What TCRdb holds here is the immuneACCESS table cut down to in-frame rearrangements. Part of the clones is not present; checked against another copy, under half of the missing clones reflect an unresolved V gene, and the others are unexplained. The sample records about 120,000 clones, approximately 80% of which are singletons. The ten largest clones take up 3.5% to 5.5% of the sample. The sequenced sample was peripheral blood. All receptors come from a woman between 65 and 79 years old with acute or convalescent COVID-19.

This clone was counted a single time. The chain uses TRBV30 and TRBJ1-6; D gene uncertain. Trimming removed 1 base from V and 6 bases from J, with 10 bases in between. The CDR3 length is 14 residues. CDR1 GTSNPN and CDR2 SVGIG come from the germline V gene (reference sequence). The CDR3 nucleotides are TGTGCCTGGAGTGCCCTGATCAGTAATTCACCCCTCCACTTT. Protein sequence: CAWSALISNSPLHF.

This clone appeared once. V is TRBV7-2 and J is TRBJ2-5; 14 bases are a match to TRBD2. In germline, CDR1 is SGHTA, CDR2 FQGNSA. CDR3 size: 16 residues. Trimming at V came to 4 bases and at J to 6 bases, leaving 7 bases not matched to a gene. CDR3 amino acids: CASSSGTSGGWKTQYF. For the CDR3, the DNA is TGTGCCAGCAGCTCAGGGACTAGCGGGGGTTGGAAGACCCAGTACTTC.

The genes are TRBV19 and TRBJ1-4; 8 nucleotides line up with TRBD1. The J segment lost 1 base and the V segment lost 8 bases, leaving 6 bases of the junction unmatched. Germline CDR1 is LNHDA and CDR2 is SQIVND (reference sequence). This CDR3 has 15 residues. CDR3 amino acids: CASRTGGITNEKLFF. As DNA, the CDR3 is TGTGCCAGTCGTACAGGGGGAATAACTAATGAAAAACTGTTTTTT.

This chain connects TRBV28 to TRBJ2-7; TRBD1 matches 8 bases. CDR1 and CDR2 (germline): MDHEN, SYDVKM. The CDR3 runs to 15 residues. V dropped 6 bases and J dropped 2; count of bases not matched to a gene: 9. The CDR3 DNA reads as TGTGCCAGCAGCTCTCCGTCCAGGGGGCCCTACGAGCAGTACTTC. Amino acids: CASSSPSRGPYEQYF.

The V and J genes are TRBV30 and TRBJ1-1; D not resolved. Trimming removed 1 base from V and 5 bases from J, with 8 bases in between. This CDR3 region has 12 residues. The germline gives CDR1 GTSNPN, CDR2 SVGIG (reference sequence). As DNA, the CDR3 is TGTGCCTGGAGTGGTTCGGGGACTGAAGCTTTCTTT. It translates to CAWSGSGTEAFF.

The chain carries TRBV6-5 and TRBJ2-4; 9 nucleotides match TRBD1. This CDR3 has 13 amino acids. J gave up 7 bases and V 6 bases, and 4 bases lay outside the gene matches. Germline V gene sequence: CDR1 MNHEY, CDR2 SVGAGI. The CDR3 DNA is TGTGCCAGCAGCGGACAGGGGATTAACATTCAGTACTTC. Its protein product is CASSGQGINIQYF.